The entry below describes one T cell receptor (beta chain). No cognate antigen has been identified for it. Per-base qualities were not stored, and no clone one base away is much larger. The record originates from a study of cytomegalovirus exposure and HLA in healthy donors (dated by TCRdb to 2017 to 2019). Study-level background: According to an earlier analysis of 550 to 750 of the donors, some 170 million T cells yielded 90 million to 130 million unique TCR beta sequences and around 280 Gb of sequence data. Of the roughly 400 genotyped donors, about 80% fell in the genetic ancestry cluster associated with self-reported Caucasian donors. HLA typing covered class I and class II loci at four-digit resolution. The later analysis used no new phenotypic data to find candidate immune exposures, relying instead on TCR beta sequences and their occurrence across donors. Roughly 300 gigabases of sequencing data and 70 million to 85 million unique TCR sequences were included in an early release covering about 600 HLA-typed donors. To decide whether each TCR beta V gene segment behaved as functional or pseudogenic, an earlier analysis of approximately 590 of the donors relied on high-throughput TCR beta sequencing. Across approximately 400 genotyped donors of the cohort, an average of approximately 240,000 unique TCR beta nucleotide sequences per donor were sequenced, and roughly 18% of those sequences were non-productive. Donor age, sex, ethnicity and CMV serostatus were collected together with the repertoire data. To predict cytomegalovirus infection status, the study combined high-throughput TCR immunosequencing, statistical association of individual TCRs with disease status, and machine learning. Five DR-DQ haplotypes were treated as single units for association and clustering because of strong linkage in the cohort. The study was designed to test whether signatures of past pathogen exposure could be identified by cataloging public T cell receptors. Typing coverage varied by locus: roughly 620-630 donors for A, B, C, DRB1 and DQB1; more than 500 for DQA1; some 610 for DPA1; 400 to 480 for DPB1. The study used immunosequencing to profile the T cell repertoires of approximately 640 subjects and linked those repertoires to cytomegalovirus serostatus. Genome-wide SNP genotypes for about 65% of the roughly 670 donors were used in a later genetic analysis, which treated that subset as a discovery cohort. Every discovery cohort repertoire had been produced on one sequencing platform. A later analysis re-analyzed previously published TCR beta repertoires from about 730 donors and added high-resolution HLA genotyping to study TCR occurrence patterns. Along with the approximately 620-subject first cohort, a separate validation cohort of over 90 different subjects was used.

The germline V gene supplies CDR1 MNHEY and CDR2 SVGAGI. V trim: 6 bases; J trim: 3 bases; unmatched bases: 1. The CDR3 covers 12 residues, taking in both the cysteine and the phenylalanine. The kept DNA is CDR3 alone, 36 bases in frame from the first base. The cohort comprised under 700 healthy bone marrow donors. At the time of sampling, every cohort member was nominally healthy, though immune exposures that went unrecorded were likely present. The donor was CMV seronegative and was included in the group of under 450 seronegative cohort members. A peripheral blood sample was provided by each donor, and peripheral blood mononuclear cells were used for TCR beta sequencing. The Qiagen DNeasy Blood Extraction Kit was used to extract genomic DNA from the blood cell samples. The research as a whole found: For the cohort, immune exposure information was limited to CMV serostatus. Because some donors lacked HLA typing at each locus, the association tests relied only on the typed subset. In the study, 150 to 200 TCR beta chains were listed as associated with cytomegalovirus. Correlated functional status among segregating V segments might be attributable to linkage disequilibrium, but an unknown experimental factor could not be ruled out. Strong co-occurrence of HLA alleles, especially DR and DQ, made assigning TCR associations to individual alleles difficult. The classifier was reported to diagnose cytomegalovirus status with high specificity and sensitivity in both the original and validation cohorts. In an earlier analysis of fewer than 750 of the donors, most TCR beta V segments were observed in productive rearrangements about 87% or about 30% of the time, broadly matching IMGT annotations. In a later analysis, TCR association rates were found to vary across HLA loci, with the most associated TCRs seen for DRB1 alleles and the fewest for HLA-C alleles. In vitro tests confirmed that three of the cytomegalovirus-associated TCR beta chains recognize cytomegalovirus antigens. In a later analysis, HLA-associated TCR beta chains showed more clonal expansion and lower generation probabilities than non-associated chains that were equally common. V-gene and J-gene trimming of TCR beta chains was associated with a missense DCLRE1C variant in a later genetic analysis, and the association was replicated in an independent cohort. This cohort had only TCR beta chains sequenced, and the lack of alpha or paired-chain data limited which features could be detected. Because counts were too low, 15 or so rarely observed V segments, including chromosome 9 orphons, were excluded from the earlier analysis of around 590 of the donors. A cluster of highly shared sequence variants was judged likely to represent a technical artifact of the sequencing pipeline. Roughly uniform sequencing depth across donors was assumed in presence/absence analyses, although this assumption may not hold. Most TCR sequences were observed very rarely across donors, whereas some public TCRs were present in many individuals. According to a later analysis, parvovirus B19, influenza, CMV and Epstein-Barr virus appeared linked to several top co-occurrence clusters. In a later analysis, over 15,000 TCR beta sequences were associated with specific HLA alleles at a false discovery rate of 0.05. In a later analysis, most CMV-associated TCR beta chains were found to appear HLA-restricted, with HLA associations seemingly driven largely by CMV exposure. A further reported finding was that TCR beta sequences accurately predicted the HLA-A and HLA-B alleles for most subjects in the first cohort. According to a later genetic analysis, donors in an Asian-associated ancestry cluster had fewer N-insertions in productive TCRs than the approximately 630-donor mean. It was suggested by the authors that the approach could potentially be generalized to other disease states and immunological phenotypes. The 87-base-pair reads could not distinguish some IMGT-functional V segments, including TRBV6-2 and TRBV6-3, so those segments were excluded.

Libraries were constructed by the immunoSEQ multiplex PCR assay. A mixture of 60 forward primers for TCR Vbeta segments and 13 reverse primers for TCR Jbeta segments was used in the multiplex PCR. The CDR3 region of rearranged TCR beta genes was amplified from genomic DNA by a multiplex PCR assay. Amplified TCR beta libraries were sequenced as 87-base-pair reads on the Illumina HiSeq System. Per the source publication's procedure: Across the 670 or so repertoires, a later analysis counted approximately 75 million unique TCR beta chains, approximately 12 million of which were shared by at least two donors. Raw reads were error-corrected and collapsed into unique sequences with a nearest-neighbor algorithm that merged closely related sequences to remove PCR and sequencing errors. V, D and J gene segments were assigned by aligning CDR3 sequences to IMGT reference sequences. For a sequence to be retained, a match of at least six nucleotides was required to both a V gene segment and a J gene segment. Rearrangements were classified as productive when the CDR3 lacked stop codons and remained in frame with V and J, and all other rearrangements were classified as non-productive. Following IMGT convention, CDR3 was defined as the stretch from the second conserved V-encoded cysteine up to the conserved J-encoded phenylalanine. Sequences without an unambiguous match to a single V gene segment were excluded from the earlier analysis of about 600 of the donors. In an earlier analysis of 450 to 750 of the donors, a V segment was called functional when productive rearrangements were above 56.7%, and segregating when the standard deviation between donors exceeded 5%. To diagnose cytomegalovirus status from the catalog of TCR beta chain sequences, a statistical classification framework was built. In a later analysis, V and J genes were assigned by comparing TCR nucleotide sequences against IMGT/GENE-DB human TR gene sequences. The TCRdist pipeline was used in a later analysis to assign CDR3 sequences and most-parsimonious VDJ recombination scenarios. In a later analysis, each TCR beta chain was defined by its CDR3 amino acid sequence together with its V-gene family, and reads lacking a unique V-gene family were excluded. A later analysis removed 592 highly shared, low-generation-probability nucleotide sequences to deal with suspected cross-contamination and a sequencing artifact. In a later analysis, a clonal expansion index was calculated for each public chain from normalized within-repertoire ranks of inferred template counts. In a later analysis, generation probabilities were computed using a VDJ recombination model fitted to out-of-frame rearrangements, and the results were checked against IGoR. In a later analysis, TCR-TCR, TCR-HLA and TCR-CMV co-occurrence was scored with hypergeometric tests, and a repertoire-size bias correction was applied to TCR pairs. A later analysis estimated false discovery rates by permuting HLA or CMV assignments 20 times. In a later analysis, co-occurring TCRs were grouped with DBSCAN, and TCRdist sequence similarity was added when clustering was performed within HLA-allele-positive subsets. Repertoires with fewer than 30,000 or more than 120,000 public chains, plus five repertoires with anomalous nucleotide sharing, were excluded from co-occurrence clustering. TCRdb limited this immuneACCESS table to in-frame rearrangements with V and J called. A share of clones is missing; checked studies link under half to unresolved V genes, and the rest is unexplained. V and J calls and clone size come straight from that table; D and trimming were deduced from the DNA. The sample contains approximately 130,000 clones, around 84% of them found a single time. The biggest ten clones account for 2% to 3% of the sample.

The receptor's source is a man between 45 and 60 years old in good health and CMV-seronegative. In this chain, TRBV6-5 is recombined with TRBJ2-5, with 7 bases in between that match TRBD1. The material sequenced was PBMCs. The CDR3 protein: CASSQGEETQYF. DNA sequence: TGTGCCAGCAGCCAGGGGGAAGAGACCCAGTACTTC.